A single sample gave rise to the 29 T cell receptor beta chains below, sequenced in a study of CD8 T cells in ankylosing spondylitis. Notes on the study in general: Ankylosing spondylitis blood seemed to carry a telltale TCR beta motif made of eight or nine highly homologous variants.

No antigens are known for them. Each CDR3 protein is one row after TCRdb ran MiXCR on the 5' RACE reads. The profile shows 350,000 to 550,000 distinct CDR3 sequences, roughly 26% of them singletons. Input material: blood, either unsorted or a sorted T cell fraction (not recorded which). Every receptor here comes from a male donor with ankylosing spondylitis.

The rearrangement uses TRBV5-5 and TRBJ2-5; possibly TRBD1 for D (5 bases). Germline CDR1 SGHKS, CDR2 YYEKEE (reference sequence). The V end lost 0 bases, the J end lost 3 bases, and 9 bases lay between the germline ends. The CDR3 totals 14 residues. DNA for the CDR3: TGTGCCAGCAGCTTGGCCCCCAGGGAAGAGACCCAGTACTTC. Translation: CASSLAPREETQYF.

This clonotype was picked up a small number of times. This chain joins TRBV27 and TRBJ2-1; possibly TRBD1 or TRBD2 for D (6 bases each). The CDR3 runs to 17 residues. CDR1 is MNHEY and CDR2 is SMNVEV in the germline V gene (reference sequence). V gave up 2 bases and J gave up 1 base, with 15 bases separating them. The CDR3 is CASSLRTAGGSYNEQFF. CDR3 bases: TGTGCCAGCAGTTTAAGGACAGCCGGGGGTTCCTACAATGAGCAGTTCTTC.

The chain joins TRBV7-2 to TRBJ1-2, with D unresolved. In germline, CDR1 is SGHTA, CDR2 FQGNSA. This CDR3 is built from 16 residues. The V end lost 5 bases, the J end lost 0 bases, and 16 bases lay between the germline ends. The CDR3 reads CASSQSPGRTNYGYTF. CDR3 nucleotide sequence: TGTGCCAGCAGCCAATCACCCGGGCGAACTAACTATGGCTACACCTTC.

The rearrangement uses TRBV2 and TRBJ1-1, with 7 bases that match TRBD1. The V and J ends lost 1 base and 1 base, in that order; junction bases with no gene match: 6. The CDR3 loop spans 16 amino acids. Germline V gives CDR1 SNHLY, CDR2 FYNNEI. This CDR3 reads CASSEDLRGANTEAFF. CDR3 DNA sequence: TGTGCCAGCAGTGAAGATCTCAGGGGGGCGAACACTGAAGCTTTCTTT. Full variable domain (outside the CDR3, taken from reference TRBV2 and TRBJ1-1): EPEVTQTPSHQVTQMGQEVILRCVPISNHLYFYWYRQILGQKVEFLVSFYNNEISEKSEIFDDQFSVERPDGSNFTLKIRSTKLEDSAMYFCASSEDLRGANTEAFFGQGTRLTVV.

A few counts support this clonotype. In nucleotides, the CDR3 is TGTGCCAGCAGCTTAGATGCGGGAGGAGCAGATACGCAGTATTTT. Translation: CASSLDAGGADTQYF. The gene calls are TRBV7-6 and TRBJ2-3; 8 nucleotides match TRBD2. The CDR3 extends over 15 amino acids. The ends lost 1 base at V and 4 bases at J; junction bases unmatched: 4. Per the germline V gene, CDR1 is SGHVS and CDR2 is FNYEAQ.

The chain joins TRBV29-1 to TRBJ2-1; TRBD2 matches 11 bases. V lost 4 bases to trimming and J lost 8 bases; unmatched junction nucleotides: 7. The CDR3 loop spans 14 amino acids. The germline V gene encodes CDR1 SQVTM and CDR2 ANQGSEA. This CDR3 reads CSVVGTSGGDEQFF. The CDR3 DNA is TGCAGCGTTGTGGGGACTAGCGGTGGCGATGAGCAGTTCTTC.

This sequence joins TRBV24-1 and TRBJ2-3; D uncertain. CDR3 size: 13 residues. Germline CDR1 reads KGHDR; CDR2 reads SFDVKD. V lost 3 bases, J lost 2 bases, and 5 bases lay in between. CDR3 DNA sequence: TGTGCCACCAGTGATCCGCCCACAGATACGCAGTATTTT. This encodes CATSDPPTDTQYF.

The V and J genes are TRBV29-1 and TRBJ2-3, with a weak D call TRBD2 (5 bases). V gave up 1 base and J gave up 6 bases, with 8 bases separating them. Germline V gene data show CDR1 as SQVTM and CDR2 as ANQGSEA. The CDR3 sequence is 12 residues long. This CDR3 is CSVEATGDTQYF. CDR3 nucleotides: TGCAGCGTTGAAGCAACGGGGGATACGCAGTATTTT.

The chain has TRBV7-6 and TRBJ1-2; tentatively, D is TRBD1 (5 bases). V dropped 0 bases and J dropped 4 bases, with 9 bases sitting between them. This CDR3 is built from 14 residues. CDR1 is SGHVS, CDR2 FNYEAQ, per germline. This chain's CDR3 is CASSLAGDGYGYTF. As DNA, the CDR3 is TGTGCCAGCAGCTTAGCCGGGGACGGCTATGGCTACACCTTC.

This clonotype appeared a few times. This chain connects TRBV27 to TRBJ2-7; D may be TRBD1 (6 bases). Germline-derived CDR1 and CDR2 are MNHEY and SMNVEV (reference sequence). This CDR3 is 14 amino acids long. With 6 bases removed from V and 5 bases from J, the gap between germline ends came to 17 bases. DNA for the CDR3: TGTGCCAGCAGAGGGCAGGGGTCATGGAACGAGCAGTACTTC. This encodes CASRGQGSWNEQYF.

The J gene is TRBJ2-2, the V gene TRBV5-6, with 11 bases lining up with TRBD2. V lost 1 base and J lost 6; bases outside the gene matches: 8. Germline V lookup: CDR1 SGHDT, CDR2 YYEEEE. CDR3 length: 17 amino acids. The CDR3 nucleotides are TGTGCCAGCAGCTTGTTCGGAACTAGCGGGAGAGCCGGGGAGCTGTTTTTT. Translating gives CASSLFGTSGRAGELFF.

The rearrangement links TRBV29-1 to TRBJ1-1; 9 bases map to TRBD1. Germline V gene data show CDR1 as SQVTM and CDR2 as ANQGSEA. The V gene end was trimmed by 7 bases and the J gene end by 0 bases; junction bases not matched to a gene: 6. The CDR3 runs to 14 residues. The CDR3 region is CSARTGAMNTEAFF. Written as DNA, the CDR3 is TGCAGCGCCCGGACAGGGGCCATGAACACTGAAGCTTTCTTT. Full variable domain (remainder filled in from reference TRBV29-1 and TRBJ1-1): SAVISQKPSRDICQRGTSLTIQCQVDSQVTMMFWYRQQPGQSLTLIATANQGSEATYESGFVIDKFPISRPNLTFSTLTVSNMSPEDSSIYLCSARTGAMNTEAFFGQGTRLTVV.

This clonotype was found once. The chain employs TRBV20-1 and TRBJ2-1; 7 bases match TRBD2. Germline V gene lookup returns CDR1 DFQATT and CDR2 SNEGSKA (reference sequence). V trimming: 3 bases; J trimming: 5 bases; junction bases outside the gene matches: 7. The CDR3 extends over 14 amino acids. CDR3 amino acids: CSASRLAENNEQFF. The CDR3 nucleotides are TGCAGTGCTAGTCGGCTAGCGGAGAACAATGAGCAGTTCTTC.

The J gene is TRBJ2-7, the V gene TRBV28, with D tentatively TRBD1 (6 bases). V lost 2 bases, J lost 4 bases, and 15 bases lay in between. The CDR3 contains 15 residues. Germline-derived CDR1 and CDR2 are MDHEN and SYDVKM. The CDR3 sequence: CASSLTPQGRYEQYF. The CDR3, as DNA: TGTGCCAGCAGTTTAACGCCACAGGGTCGGTACGAGCAGTACTTC.

The J gene is TRBJ2-3, the V gene TRBV19, with a possible D match to TRBD2 (5 bases). V was shortened by 5 bases and J by 2 bases, with 11 bases between the two germline ends. The CDR3 totals 14 residues. Germline values: CDR1 LNHDA, CDR2 SQIVND (reference sequence). CDR3 DNA sequence: TGTGCCAGTAGTCCCGGGGATCTCACAGATACGCAGTATTTT. Translated: CASSPGDLTDTQYF.

The CDR3 nucleotides are TGTGCCAGCAGCTCGACTCGGAATGAGCAGTTCTTC. Protein product: CASSSTRNEQFF. The chain employs TRBV11-1 and TRBJ2-1; D gene ambiguous. The CDR3 runs 12 residues. Trimming shortened V by 4 bases and J by 7 bases, and 8 bases separated the two germline ends. The germline V gene encodes CDR1 SGHAT and CDR2 FQDESV (reference sequence).

The chain uses TRBV7-2 and TRBJ1-3; a possible D gene is TRBD1 (6 bases). V shed 3 bases and J shed 5 bases, with 11 bases lying between them. This CDR3 has 14 residues. CDR1 is SGHTA and CDR2 is FQGNSA in the germline V gene. This CDR3 reads CASSFGQTRNTIYF. The CDR3 DNA reads TGTGCCAGCAGCTTCGGACAGACCCGAAACACCATATATTTT.

The chain joins TRBV12-3 or TRBV12-4 to TRBJ2-2, with D maybe TRBD2 (6 bases). This CDR3 is 15 amino acids long. Deletions cut 3 bases from V and 6 bases from J, with 14 bases between. For the CDR3, the DNA is TGTGCCAGCAGTTTGAGCGGGTCCAGGGCCGGGGAGCTGTTTTTT. It translates to CASSLSGSRAGELFF.

The genes are TRBV5-1 and TRBJ2-1; the D is unclear. The CDR3 runs 14 residues. Germline CDR1 reads SGHRS; CDR2 reads YFSETQ. Deletions cut 4 bases from V and 3 bases from J, with 11 bases between. CDR3 in DNA: TGCGCCAGCAGCCTGGAGCTTAGCTACAATGAGCAGTTCTTC. Amino acid sequence: CASSLELSYNEQFF. Supplemented by reference TRBV5-1 and TRBJ2-1, the full variable domain reads KAGVTQTPRYLIKTRGQQVTLSCSPISGHRSVSWYQQTPGQGLQFLFEYFSETQRNKGNFPGRFSGRQFSNSRSEMNVSTLELGDSALYLCASSLELSYNEQFFGPGTRLTVL.

This clonotype was seen a few times. V is TRBV10-3 and J is TRBJ1-1; no firm D call. This CDR3 is built from 14 residues. CDR1 ENHRY and CDR2 SYGVKD come from the germline V gene. V was pared by 6 bases and J by 4 bases, with 15 bases between. CDR3: CAIRALQEGTEAFF. DNA for the CDR3: TGTGCCATCAGAGCGTTACAAGAGGGCACTGAAGCTTTCTTT.

This clonotype was detected only a few times. The chain carries TRBV10-3 and TRBJ2-7, with 7 nucleotides matching TRBD1. Losses at the gene ends were 6 bases for V and 0 bases for J; bases not matched to a gene: 5. Germline loops: CDR1 ENHRY, CDR2 SYGVKD. The CDR3 loop spans 14 amino acids. CDR3 loop: CAIRMTGSSYEQYF. Here the CDR3 DNA reads TGTGCCATCAGAATGACAGGGAGCTCCTACGAGCAGTACTTC.

This chain connects TRBV6-1 to TRBJ1-2; possible D gene TRBD1, 5 bases. CDR3 length: 14 amino acids. Trimming removed 1 base from V and 10 bases from J, with 16 bases in between. In germline, CDR1 is MNHNS, CDR2 SASEGT. CDR3 loop: CASSEERPGLYYTF. The CDR3 nucleotides read TGTGCCAGCAGTGAAGAGCGGCCAGGGTTATACTACACCTTC.

This clonotype has only a few counts. The V and J genes are TRBV20-1 and TRBJ2-1; 7 bases map to TRBD1. Per the germline V gene, CDR1 is DFQATT and CDR2 is SNEGSKA (reference sequence). The junction had 5 bases not matched to a gene; V was cut back by 6 bases and J by 0 bases. This CDR3 comprises 14 residues. The CDR3 DNA sequence: TGCAGTGCCCCACACAGGGGCTCCTACAATGAGCAGTTCTTC. Residues: CSAPHRGSYNEQFF.

This clonotype has more than one count but fewer than ten. The chain employs TRBV2 and TRBJ2-3; TRBD2 agrees at 9 bases. Trimming at V came to 9 bases and at J to 8 bases, leaving 12 bases not matched to a gene. The V gene's germline CDR1 is SNHLY and CDR2 FYNNEI. This CDR3 contains 14 residues. CDR3 nucleotide sequence: TGTGCCAGGAGCAGTAGCGGGAGCTCGGTTACGCAGTATTTT. Translation: CARSSSGSSVTQYF.

There are many counts of this clonotype. This chain's CDR3 is CSAVPREGGADTQYF. The CDR3, as DNA: TGCAGTGCTGTACCGCGGGAGGGGGGGGCAGATACGCAGTATTTT. V and J are TRBV20-1 and TRBJ2-3; 9 bases align to TRBD2. CDR1 is DFQATT, CDR2 SNEGSKA, per germline (reference sequence). The CDR3 has 15 residues. V lost 5 bases, J lost 4 bases, and 10 bases stayed unmatched.

V gene TRBV20-1 combines with J gene TRBJ2-7; possible D gene TRBD2, 5 bases. The ends were cut back, 3 bases at V and 6 bases at J, with 12 bases in the middle. CDR1 DFQATT and CDR2 SNEGSKA come from the germline V gene (reference sequence). The CDR3 loop spans 12 amino acids. CDR3 residues: CSASANRGEQYF. The CDR3 DNA is TGCAGTGCTAGTGCAAATCGGGGCGAGCAGTACTTC.

In its sample, this clonotype was seen a few times. The J gene is TRBJ1-5, the V gene TRBV27; D gene unclear. V shed 3 bases and J shed 2 bases, with 17 bases lying between them. Germline V lookup: CDR1 MNHEY, CDR2 SMNVEV (reference sequence). This CDR3 is 17 amino acids long. CDR3 DNA sequence: TGTGCCAGCAGTTTGTACCTGTCCCCGATAGGCAATCAGCCCCAGCATTTT. It translates to CASSLYLSPIGNQPQHF.

This clonotype was observed many times. The chain carries TRBV18 and TRBJ2-1, with TRBD2 matching 8 bases. Germline V gene sequence: CDR1 KGHSH, CDR2 LQKENI. The CDR3 extends over 17 amino acids. V dropped 3 bases and J dropped 3; count of bases not matched to a gene: 10. This CDR3 is CASSPGEGLGDYNEQFF. The CDR3 region has the DNA TGTGCCAGCTCACCTGGGGAGGGACTAGGAGACTACAATGAGCAGTTCTTC.

The chain links TRBV12-3 or TRBV12-4 to TRBJ2-3; D unresolved. Trimming left V 1 base short and J 0 bases short, with 11 bases between. The CDR3 is 16 amino acids. CDR3 region: CASSLGSQVSTDTQYF. CDR3 DNA: TGTGCCAGCAGTTTAGGGTCCCAGGTCAGCACAGATACGCAGTATTTT.